This TCR beta chain was retrieved from a study of T-cell memory formation after mild COVID-19. For the study at large: Largely, the TCR clusters proved donor specific. Findings of the study overall: CD4+ contracting clones were found mainly in CM and EM, and CD8+ ones in EMRA. Memory from before infection featured some responding clones, which suggests cross-reactive memory joined.

On this clonotype itself: Antigen specificity is unknown.

It was 5'RACE with constant-segment primers that produced the TCR alpha and TCR beta cDNA libraries, which carried sample barcodes and UMIs. TCRdb itself ran the 5' RACE reads through MiXCR, one entry per CDR3 protein. Of around 440,000 distinct CDR3 sequences listed, 15% to 20% are singletons. The TCR comes from an adult woman who had mild COVID-19 (a few samples of this study predate the infection). Cell type and time point are not known. What was sequenced was PBMCs or a T cell subset sorted from them (not recorded which).

The CDR3, as DNA: TGTGCCAGCAGCCTTGCTGTTGGGACAGGGATACGAATGAACACTGAAGCTTTCTTT. Protein product: CASSLAVGTGIRMNTEAFF. The chain is built from TRBV5-6 and TRBJ1-1; 9 bases fit TRBD1. J gave up 0 bases and V 4 bases, and 16 bases lay outside the gene matches. The germline V gene has CDR1 SGHDT and CDR2 YYEEEE. The CDR3 sequence is 19 residues long.